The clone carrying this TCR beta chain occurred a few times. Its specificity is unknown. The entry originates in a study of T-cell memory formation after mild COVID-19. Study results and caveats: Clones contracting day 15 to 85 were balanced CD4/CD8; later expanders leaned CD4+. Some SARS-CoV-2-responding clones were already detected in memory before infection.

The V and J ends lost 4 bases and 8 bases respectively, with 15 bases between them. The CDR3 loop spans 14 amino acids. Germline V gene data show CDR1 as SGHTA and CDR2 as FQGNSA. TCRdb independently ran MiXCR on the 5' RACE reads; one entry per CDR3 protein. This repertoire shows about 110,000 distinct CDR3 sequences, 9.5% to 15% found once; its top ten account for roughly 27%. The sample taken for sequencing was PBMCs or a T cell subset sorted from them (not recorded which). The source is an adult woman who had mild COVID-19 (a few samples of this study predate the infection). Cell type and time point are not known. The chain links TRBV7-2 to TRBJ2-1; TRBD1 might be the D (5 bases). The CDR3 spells CASSSWGLGDEQFF. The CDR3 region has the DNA TGTGCCAGCAGCTCCTGGGGCCTAGGGGATGAGCAGTTCTTC.